Included here is one T cell receptor beta chain sequence, with context. This specimen belongs to a study of blood T cell repertoires in COVID-19. Generated by immunoSEQ multiplex PCR, the TCRdb table keeps only in-frame clones and is missing some. The table lists approximately 68,000 clones, approximately 89% of them singletons. The CDR3 length is 17 residues. The V and J ends lost 0 bases and 4 bases, in that order; junction bases with no gene match: 11. The germline V gene has CDR1 SGDLS and CDR2 YYNGEE. This sequence joins TRBV9 and TRBJ2-5, with TRBD2 matching over 8 bases. This clonotype was sampled from a woman of 80 years or more with active or convalescent COVID-19. The sample was peripheral blood. The CDR3 DNA is TGTGCCAGCAGCGTAGGTGTCGGGGGGGCAACTGTAGAGACCCAGTACTTC. Its translation is CASSVGVGGATVETQYF.